The rows below give T cell receptor beta chains drawn from one sample of a study of cytomegalovirus exposure and HLA in healthy donors. TCRdb's copy holds only in-frame clones and misses some; the assay was immunoSEQ multiplex PCR. The sample lists some 100,000 clones; about 81% were seen once. The sample comprised PBMCs. These receptors were collected from a man in his late teens or twenties in good health and CMV-seronegative. CDR3s include the opening cysteine and the closing phenylalanine or tryptophan. Each record gives: CDR3 protein, CDR3 DNA, J gene, D gene, V gene. The D gene is left open where the match is weak.

CDR3: CASSGTWGQENYNEQFF
DNA: TGTGCCAGCAGCGGCACCTGGGGACAGGAGAACTACAATGAGCAGTTCTTC
J: TRBJ2-1
D: TRBD1
V: TRBV9

CDR3: CASSLQTNEKLFF
DNA: TGTGCCAGCAGCTTACAGACTAATGAAAAACTGTTTTTT
J: TRBJ1-4
D: .
V: TRBV11-2

CDR3: CASSFRTSGTPEQFF
DNA: TGCGCCAGCAGTTTTAGGACTAGCGGGACCCCTGAGCAGTTCTTC
J: TRBJ2-1
D: TRBD2
V: TRBV5-1

CDR3: CASSANYPDTGELFF
DNA: TGCGCCAGCAGTGCAAACTATCCGGACACCGGGGAGCTGTTTTTT
J: TRBJ2-2
D: .
V: TRBV10-1

CDR3: CASSPRTSGGYEQYF
DNA: TGTGCCAGCAGTCCCCGGACTAGCGGTGGCTACGAGCAGTACTTC
J: TRBJ2-7
D: TRBD2
V: TRBV28

CDR3: CASTETEGNEKLFF
DNA: TGTGCCAGTACCGAGACAGAAGGGAATGAAAAACTGTTTTTT
J: TRBJ1-4
D: .
V: TRBV19

CDR3: CASRGLASYTDTQYF
DNA: TGTGCCAGTAGGGGACTAGCGTCCTACACAGATACGCAGTATTTT
J: TRBJ2-3
D: TRBD2
V: TRBV19

CDR3: CASSESEQGDYEQYF
DNA: TGCGCCAGCAGTGAGTCGGAACAGGGGGACTACGAGCAGTACTTC
J: TRBJ2-7
D: TRBD1
V: TRBV10-1

CDR3: CASNGDRGNQPQHF
DNA: TGTGCCAGCAACGGGGACAGAGGGAATCAGCCCCAGCATTTT
J: TRBJ1-5
D: TRBD1
V: TRBV2

CDR3: CASSQDRLAQETQYF
DNA: TGCGCCAGCAGCCAAGATCGACTAGCTCAAGAGACCCAGTACTTC
J: TRBJ2-5
D: TRBD2
V: TRBV4-1

CDR3: CSVVDTNTEAFF
DNA: TGCAGCGTTGTGGACACGAACACTGAAGCTTTCTTT
J: TRBJ1-1
D: .
V: TRBV29-1

CDR3: CSVKDSVYEQYF
DNA: TGCAGCGTTAAGGACAGCGTGTACGAGCAGTACTTC
J: TRBJ2-7
D: .
V: TRBV29-1

CDR3: CASSRPEDRTLGDSGNTIYF
DNA: TGTGCCAGCAGCCGCCCTGAGGACAGGACTTTGGGGGACTCTGGAAACACCATATATTTT
J: TRBJ1-3
D: .
V: TRBV21-1

CDR3: CSVAPGSYEQYF
DNA: TGCAGCGTTGCGCCAGGTTCCTACGAGCAGTACTTC
J: TRBJ2-7
D: .
V: TRBV29-1

CDR3: CASSFPGQGNTGELFF
DNA: TGTGCCAGCAGCTTCCCGGGACAGGGCAACACCGGGGAGCTGTTTTTT
J: TRBJ2-2
D: TRBD1
V: TRBV7-3

CDR3: CSVGARTGGEQYF
DNA: TGCAGCGTTGGGGCCCGGACAGGCGGCGAGCAGTACTTC
J: TRBJ2-7
D: TRBD1
V: TRBV29-1